These 23 T cell receptor beta chains were all obtained from the same sample, sequenced in a study of T cells after yellow fever vaccination. TCRdb itself ran the 5' RACE reads through MiXCR, one entry per CDR3 protein. The table shows fewer than 350,000 distinct CDR3 sequences, with 7.5% to 9% occurring only once. The sample in question was PBMCs, obtained on the day of the first yellow fever vaccination. All receptors come from a man in his late teens or twenties who received the YFV17D yellow fever vaccine.

CDR3 nucleotide sequence: TGCAGCGGCTCCCATCCGGGACATGGCGGGTCCGAGCAGTACGTC. Translated: CSGSHPGHGGSEQYV. V usage is TRBV29-1 and J usage is TRBJ2-7; possibly TRBD1 for D (6 bases). V was trimmed by 7 bases and J by 6 bases, leaving 25 bases between them. The CDR3 spans 15 residues. CDR1 and CDR2 (germline): SQVTM, ANQGSEA.

The chain uses TRBV25-1 and TRBJ2-7; TRBD1 aligns across 9 bases. CDR1 is MGHDK, CDR2 SYGVNS, per germline. With V trimmed by 3 bases and J by 0 bases, 3 bases remained unmatched. This CDR3 is 15 amino acids long. CDR3 bases: TGTGCCAGCAGTGAGGACAGGGGTTTCTCCTACGAGCAGTACTTC. The encoded protein is CASSEDRGFSYEQYF.

This rearrangement joins TRBV5-6 to TRBJ2-7, with unresolved D. From germline, CDR1 is SGHDT and CDR2 YYEEEE. The CDR3 consists of 13 residues. Trimming stripped 4 bases from V and 3 bases from J, with 11 bases between. CDR3 region: CASSPGLFYEQYV. The DNA for the CDR3 is TGTGCCAGCAGCCCCGGGCTGTTCTACGAGCAGTACGTC.

This chain uses TRBV20-1 with TRBJ2-7; TRBD1 matches at 8 bases. The CDR3 sequence is 13 residues long. V trimming: 6 bases; J trimming: 3 bases; junction bases outside the gene matches: 7. CDR1 DFQATT and CDR2 SNEGSKA come from the germline V gene (reference sequence). DNA for the CDR3: TGCAGTGCATCCGGGACAGGACGCTACGAGCAGTACTTC. It encodes CSASGTGRYEQYF.

The chain is built from TRBV5-1 and TRBJ1-2; D is possibly TRBD1 (5 bases). Per germline, CDR1 SGHRS and CDR2 YFSETQ. Trimming removed 4 bases at V and 6 bases at J, with 16 bases between. This CDR3 comprises 14 residues. CDR3 coding DNA: TGCGCCAGCAGCCTCCCGGGGCTTGGTGATGGCTACACCTTC. Its protein is CASSLPGLGDGYTF.

The rearrangement links TRBV7-2 to TRBJ2-1; D possibly corresponds to TRBD2 (6 bases). Germline V gene lookup returns CDR1 SGHTA and CDR2 FQGNSA. V shed 1 base and J shed 0 bases, with 13 bases lying between them. This CDR3 has 17 residues. The CDR3 nucleotides read TGTGCCAGCAGCTTAGGATGGGCGGGGAGCTCCTACAATGAGCAGTTCTTC. Its translation: CASSLGWAGSSYNEQFF. Full variable domain (remainder filled in from reference TRBV7-2 and TRBJ2-1): GAGVSQSPSNKVTEKGKDVELRCDPISGHTALYWYRQSLGQGLEFLIYFQGNSAPDKSGLPSDRFSAERTGGSVSTLTIQRTQQEDSAVYLCASSLGWAGSSYNEQFFGPGTRLTVL.

This clonotype has at least ten counts. The chain carries TRBV6-1 and TRBJ1-6, with 7 bases aligning to TRBD1. This CDR3 spans 14 amino acids. Germline V CDR1 and CDR2: MNHNS, SASEGT. V lost 6 bases, J lost 10 bases, and 9 bases stayed unmatched. The CDR3 region is CASRRTGQISPLHF. The CDR3 region has the DNA TGTGCCAGCAGGCGGACAGGACAGATCTCACCCCTCCACTTT.

The rearrangement joins TRBV4-2 to TRBJ2-3; TRBD2 is a possible D gene (6 bases). V shed 5 bases and J shed 0 bases, with 12 bases lying between them. The V gene's germline CDR1 is LGHNA and CDR2 YNFKEQ. CDR3 length equals 15 residues. The CDR3 here is CASSFSRGSTDTQYF. CDR3 bases: TGTGCCAGCAGCTTTTCGCGGGGTAGCACAGATACGCAGTATTTT.

This sequence joins TRBV5-4 and TRBJ2-2; D possibly corresponds to TRBD1 (5 bases). In germline, CDR1 is SGHNT, CDR2 YYREEE (reference sequence). The CDR3 is 15 amino acids. V lost 0 bases and J lost 0, with 6 bases in between. CDR3 residues: CASSLDRTNTGELFF. CDR3 DNA: TGTGCCAGCAGCTTGGACAGGACGAACACCGGGGAGCTGTTTTTT.

The rearrangement uses TRBV18 and TRBJ1-1, with 7 positions matching TRBD1. V lost 3 bases to trimming and J lost 0 bases; unmatched junction nucleotides: 7. The V gene's germline CDR1 is KGHSH and CDR2 LQKENI. This CDR3 has 16 amino acids. This CDR3 is CASSPTTTGVNTEAFF. DNA for the CDR3: TGTGCCAGCTCACCCACAACAACAGGGGTGAACACTGAAGCTTTCTTT.

Only a few counts were recorded for this clonotype. This chain joins TRBV5-4 and TRBJ1-1; D unclear. This CDR3 is built from 13 residues. The V gene's germline CDR1 is SGHNT and CDR2 YYREEE (reference sequence). Trimming left V 3 bases short and J 8 bases short, with 14 bases between. CDR3 residues: CASSSQRTYEAFF. CDR3 bases: TGTGCCAGCAGCTCTCAGAGAACCTACGAAGCTTTCTTT.

This clonotype has ten or more counts. The chain carries TRBV20-1 and TRBJ2-1; tentative D call: TRBD2 (6 bases). This CDR3 comprises 13 residues. Germline CDR1 DFQATT, CDR2 SNEGSKA (reference sequence). CDR3 protein: CSVSGPSYNEQFF. In DNA, the CDR3 is TGCAGCGTTAGCGGACCTTCCTACAATGAGCAGTTCTTC.

This clonotype has just a few counts. V usage is TRBV10-3 and J usage is TRBJ1-3; D is unresolved. Germline V lookup: CDR1 ENHRY, CDR2 SYGVKD. The CDR3 covers 15 residues. V lost 10 bases and J 0 bases, leaving 16 bases between the germline ends. The CDR3 region is CATRQAESSGNTIYF. As DNA, the CDR3 is TGTGCCACCCGACAAGCAGAGAGCTCTGGAAACACCATATATTTT.

This clonotype was counted only a few times. The V gene is TRBV11-2, the J gene TRBJ2-1; possible D gene TRBD2, 5 bases. The CDR3 totals 15 residues. Trimming took 6 bases from V and 0 from J, leaving 12 bases between them. From germline, CDR1 is SGHAT and CDR2 FQNNGV. The CDR3 nucleotides read TGTGCCAGCAGGGAGACGGGGAGCTCCTACAATGAGCAGTTCTTC. This sequence encodes CASRETGSSYNEQFF.

This clonotype was observed many times. The chain joins TRBV4-3 to TRBJ2-3; 13 nucleotides line up with TRBD2. The CDR3 has 17 residues. The germline V gene has CDR1 LGHNA and CDR2 YSLEER. Unmatched junction bases numbered 5, after V lost 1 base and J lost 4 bases. As DNA, the CDR3 is TGCGCCAGCAGCCAAGGCTGGACTAGCGGGGGCGCAGATACGCAGTATTTT. It is translated as CASSQGWTSGGADTQYF.

This clonotype was found many times. The chain joins TRBV20-1 to TRBJ2-7; D gene uncertain. Germline CDR1 DFQATT, CDR2 SNEGSKA (reference sequence). CDR3 length equals 12 residues. With 2 bases removed from V and 1 base from J, the gap between germline ends came to 6 bases. This CDR3 is CSARYRSYEQYV. The CDR3 DNA follows: TGCAGTGCTAGATACCGATCCTACGAGCAGTACGTC.

V is TRBV28 and J is TRBJ1-5; D ambiguous. Trimming pared 0 bases from V and 3 bases from J, leaving 9 bases between. This CDR3 contains 15 residues. Germline loops: CDR1 MDHEN, CDR2 SYDVKM. CDR3 DNA: TGTGCCAGCAGTTTATGGACCGCGATCAATCAGCCCCAGCATTTT. Encoded protein: CASSLWTAINQPQHF.

This clonotype occurred many times. The J gene is TRBJ2-5, the V gene TRBV7-2, with TRBD1 identical over 10 bases. The V segment lost 5 bases and the J segment 4 bases; nucleotides outside the gene matches: 1. CDR3 length: 13 residues. Germline CDR1 SGHTA, CDR2 FQGNSA. The CDR3 DNA follows: TGTGCCAGCAGCCGGGACAGGGGAGAGACCCAGTACTTC. Amino acids: CASSRDRGETQYF.

The chain employs TRBV7-2 and TRBJ1-1; no definite D call. V was cut by 2 bases and J by 3 bases, with 10 bases left in between. The germline V gene encodes CDR1 SGHTA and CDR2 FQGNSA. There are 14 residues in the CDR3. CDR3 sequence (DNA): TGTGCCAGCAGCTTATTCAGTAGATACACTGAAGCTTTCTTT. This gives the protein CASSLFSRYTEAFF.

This clonotype occurred a few times. The chain uses TRBV9 and TRBJ2-7; 9 nucleotides line up with TRBD1. CDR3 length: 15 amino acids. Per germline, CDR1 SGDLS and CDR2 YYNGEE. The junction had 6 bases not matched to a gene; V was cut back by 2 bases and J by 3 bases. In DNA form, the CDR3 reads TGTGCCAGCAGCGTGAGGGACAGGGCTAACTACGAGCAGTACTTC. Protein: CASSVRDRANYEQYF.

A remark on this clonotype: A much more abundant neighbour one base away suggests this may be a read error. This chain joins TRBV20-1 and TRBJ1-6; D possibly corresponds to TRBD1 (5 bases). The CDR3 is 14 amino acids. Germline V lookup: CDR1 DFQATT, CDR2 SNEGSKA (reference sequence). CDR3 protein: CSATDPGRNSPHHF. CDR3 nucleotides: TGCAGTGCCACCGATCCGGGGCGGAATTCACCCCACCACTTT.

There are a few counts of this clonotype. This sequence joins TRBV7-2 and TRBJ2-1; D is possibly TRBD1 or TRBD2 (5 bases each). Trimming pared 5 bases from V and 6 bases from J, leaving 17 bases between. The CDR3 is 15 residues long. CDR1 and CDR2 (germline): SGHTA, FQGNSA. CDR3 DNA: TGTGCCAGCAGCATCGGCGTGGCAGGGACCAATGAGCAGTTCTTC. This sequence encodes CASSIGVAGTNEQFF.

This clonotype was seen many times. The chain couples TRBV6-5 to TRBJ2-3, with 9 bases fitting TRBD2. The CDR3 is made up of 16 amino acids. The germline V gene has CDR1 MNHEY and CDR2 SVGAGI. Germline trimming cut 0 bases from V and 3 bases from J; bases unmatched to any gene: 4. In DNA form, the CDR3 reads TGTGCCAGCAGTTACTCCGCGGGGGGGCGGACAGATACGCAGTATTTT. This translates into CASSYSAGGRTDTQYF.